The next 3 T cell receptor beta chains were all read from a single sample in a study of beta chain features in type 1 diabetes. Expressed TCRB transcripts were sequenced because the entire RNA isolate underwent reverse transcription. The data were produced by immunoSEQ multiplex PCR, yet TCRdb's version contains in-frame clones alone and is incomplete. The sample has 250,000 to 300,000 clones; about 8.5% are singletons. Sequenced input: central memory CD4+ T cells from blood. Receptor source: a woman aged 18-30 years in good health.

This clone has only a few counts. This chain joins TRBV9 and TRBJ1-5, with 7 bases lining up with TRBD1. Losses at the gene ends were 2 bases for V and 3 bases for J; bases not matched to a gene: 5. Germline CDR1 is SGDLS and CDR2 is YYNGEE. CDR3 length: 15 residues. In DNA, the CDR3 is TGTGCCAGCAGCGTTGCCGGGACAGCCAATCAGCCCCAGCATTTT. Translation: CASSVAGTANQPQHF.

This clone was picked up a small number of times. The genes are TRBV7-9 and TRBJ1-6; 11 nucleotides line up with TRBD1. This CDR3 is 16 amino acids long. Germline loops: CDR1 SEHNR, CDR2 FQNEAQ (reference sequence). J lost 10 bases, V lost 6 bases, and 11 bases had no gene match. CDR3 bases: TGTGCCAGCAGACCAGTAACGGACAGGGGGCAATCACCCCTCCACTTT. Its protein product is CASRPVTDRGQSPLHF.

This clone was seen a few times. The J gene is TRBJ2-3, the V gene TRBV19; possible D gene TRBD1, 6 bases. Trimming stripped 3 bases from V and 4 bases from J, with 17 bases between. This CDR3 region has 16 residues. Germline V lookup: CDR1 LNHDA, CDR2 SQIVND (reference sequence). CDR3 amino acids: CASSMEWGQGADTQYF. In nucleotides, the CDR3 is TGTGCCAGTAGTATGGAATGGGGGCAAGGGGCAGATACGCAGTATTTT. The variable domain in full, with the rest retrieved from reference TRBV19 and TRBJ2-3, is DGGITQSPKYLFRKEGQNVTLSCEQNLNHDAMYWYRQDPGQGLRLIYYSQIVNDFQKGDIAEGYSVSREKKESFPLTVTSAQKNPTAFYLCASSMEWGQGADTQYFGPGTRLTVL.